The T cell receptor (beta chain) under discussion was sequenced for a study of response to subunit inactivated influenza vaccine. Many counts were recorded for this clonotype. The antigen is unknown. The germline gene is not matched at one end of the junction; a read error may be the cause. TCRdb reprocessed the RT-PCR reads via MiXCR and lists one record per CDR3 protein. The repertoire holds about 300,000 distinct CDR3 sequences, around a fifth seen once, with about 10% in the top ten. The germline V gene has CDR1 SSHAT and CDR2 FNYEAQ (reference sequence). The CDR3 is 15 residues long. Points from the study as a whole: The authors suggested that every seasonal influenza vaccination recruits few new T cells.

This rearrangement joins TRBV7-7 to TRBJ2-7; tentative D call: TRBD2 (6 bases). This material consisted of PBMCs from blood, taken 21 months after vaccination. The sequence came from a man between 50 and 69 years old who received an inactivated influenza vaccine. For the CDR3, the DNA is TGTGCTAGCAGCTTAAGGGCTAGCGAAGACTACGAGCAGTACTTC. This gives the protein CASSLRASEDYEQYF.